A single sample gave rise to the 20 T cell receptor beta chains below, sequenced in a study of blood T cells in healthy people across ages. Sample-barcoded 5' priming and a J-beta primer mix drove a second PCR of roughly 6 to 12 cycles. A single record per CDR3 protein comes from TCRdb applying MiXCR to the 5' RACE reads. The sample lists fewer than 1.5 million distinct CDR3 sequences, approximately 42% occurring once. Source material: blood. All receptors come from a woman between 18 and 30 years old in good health.

This sequence joins TRBV6-5 and TRBJ2-7, with D possibly TRBD1 on 6 matching bases. The germline CDR1 and CDR2 sequences are MNHEY and SVGAGI. The length of the CDR3 is 15 residues. Trimming cost V 1 base and J 0 bases, with 10 bases left between them. CDR3 sequence reads: CASSYWGHSSYEQYF. The CDR3 DNA reads as TGTGCCAGCAGTTACTGGGGGCATTCCTCCTACGAGCAGTACTTC.

The V gene is TRBV6-5, the J gene TRBJ2-7; D call uncertain. Germline V gene sequence: CDR1 MNHEY, CDR2 SVGAGI. Trimming took off 0 bases at V and 0 bases at J, with 12 bases between the two ends. The CDR3 has 16 amino acids. This chain's CDR3 is CASSYSGQLSSYEQYF. The CDR3 DNA is TGTGCCAGCAGTTACTCTGGTCAGCTCAGCTCCTACGAGCAGTACTTC.

This clonotype was detected many times. A junction end diverges from the germline sequence, so it may reflect a read error. V usage is TRBV5-1 and J usage is TRBJ2-7; 8 bases match TRBD1. This CDR3 has 14 residues. Germline CDR1 reads SGHRS; CDR2 reads YFSETQ. CDR3 nucleotides: TGTGCCAGCAGCTTGCGGCAGGGGGCTTACGAGCAGTACTTC. As protein: CASSLRQGAYEQYF.

The CDR3 is CSVFEGAGGYTF. CDR3 bases: TGCAGCGTTTTCGAGGGGGCCGGAGGCTACACCTTC. The rearrangement links TRBV29-1 to TRBJ1-2, with 7 positions matching TRBD1. This CDR3 has 12 residues. CDR1 SQVTM and CDR2 ANQGSEA come from the germline V gene. The ends lost 5 bases at V and 8 bases at J; junction bases unmatched: 8.

V is TRBV3-1 and J is TRBJ1-1; tentative D call: TRBD1 (5 bases). Germline-derived CDR1 and CDR2 are LGHDT and YNNKEL (reference sequence). There are 13 residues in the CDR3. V lost 3 bases and J lost 6, with 11 bases in between. In nucleotides, the CDR3 is TGTGCCAGCAGCCAGAGACAGATCGCTGAAGCTTTCTTT. It encodes CASSQRQIAEAFF.

The chain combines TRBV6-5 with TRBJ1-2; D not resolved. Germline lookup yields CDR1 MNHEY and CDR2 SVGAGI. The CDR3 has 15 residues. The V end lost 2 bases, the J end lost 5 bases, and 15 bases lay between the germline ends. DNA of the CDR3: TGTGCCAGCAGTTACGTCTCTTTACGATGGTATGGCTACACCTTC. Translating gives CASSYVSLRWYGYTF.

This sequence joins TRBV12-3 or TRBV12-4 and TRBJ2-1; TRBD1 agrees at 8 bases. Gene TRBJ2-7 matches the end of the DNA better, so the J call may be wrong. The CDR3 covers 15 residues. CDR3 sequence (DNA): TGTGCCAGCAGTTTAGGACAGGGGCTCCACAATGAGCAGTACTTC. This codes for CASSLGQGLHNEQYF.

The V call is TRBV7-2, the J call TRBJ2-1; the D gene is possibly TRBD2 (5 bases). Looked up from germline, CDR1 is SGHTA and CDR2 is FQGNSA. The CDR3 contains 13 residues. Between the trimmed V and J ends, which lost 3 bases and 2 bases, there was a span of 5 bases. The CDR3 DNA is TGTACCAGCAGCTTCGGGACCTACAATGAGCAGTTCTTC. Translating gives CTSSFGTYNEQFF.

The chain recombines TRBV20-1 with TRBJ1-1; D unclear. Trimming stripped 3 bases from V and 0 bases from J, with 8 bases between. Germline loops: CDR1 DFQATT, CDR2 SNEGSKA (reference sequence). The CDR3 consists of 13 residues. CDR3 loop: CSASGSLNTEAFF. CDR3 DNA sequence: TGCAGTGCTAGTGGGAGTTTGAACACTGAAGCTTTCTTT.

On this clonotype: One junction end does not reproduce the germline sequence, and a read error may be involved. The chain uses TRBV20-1 and TRBJ1-2; D is possibly TRBD1 (6 bases). Germline loops: CDR1 DFQATT, CDR2 SNEGSKA (reference sequence). This CDR3 has 17 residues. CDR3 protein: CSAGDYLSGGANYGYTF. The CDR3 region has the DNA TGCAGTGCTGGAGATTATCTCAGTGGGGGCGCTAACTATGGCTACACCTTC.

This clonotype appeared once. V gene TRBV20-1 combines with J gene TRBJ2-2; the match to TRBD2 covers 9 bases. This CDR3 region has 15 residues. Germline V gene data show CDR1 as DFQATT and CDR2 as SNEGSKA (reference sequence). Losses at the gene ends were 4 bases for V and 4 bases for J; bases not matched to a gene: 7. CDR3 in DNA: TGCAGTGCTAAACTTAGCGGGAGTGGCACCGGGGAGCTGTTTTTT. Protein: CSAKLSGSGTGELFF.

The V gene is TRBV6-1, the J gene TRBJ1-1; no firm D call. The CDR3 consists of 11 residues. V shed 1 base and J shed 10 bases, with 7 bases lying between them. From germline, CDR1 is MNHNS and CDR2 SASEGT. Here the CDR3 reads CASSEGGTAFF. In nucleotides, the CDR3 is TGTGCCAGCAGTGAAGGGGGTACAGCTTTCTTT.

The rearrangement joins TRBV6-1 to TRBJ2-3, with 15 bases aligning to TRBD2. Unmatched junction bases numbered 12, after V lost 6 bases and J lost 5 bases. The length of the CDR3 is 18 residues. CDR1 and CDR2 from the germline V gene are MNHNS and SASEGT. CDR3 DNA: TGTGCCAGCAGCAACAGGCGGACTAGCGGGGGGGCAGTAGATACGCAGTATTTT. Translation: CASSNRRTSGGAVDTQYF.

This sequence joins TRBV20-1 and TRBJ2-1; D is perhaps TRBD1 (6 bases). The germline V gene encodes CDR1 DFQATT and CDR2 SNEGSKA (reference sequence). The germline V and J ends were trimmed by 2 bases and 8 bases, with 10 bases remaining between them. The CDR3 spans 12 residues. The CDR3 region has the DNA TGCAGTGCTAGATCACAGGGCCATGAGCAGTTCTTC. Translating it yields CSARSQGHEQFF.

The rearrangement links TRBV2 to TRBJ2-1, with D perhaps TRBD1 or TRBD2 (6 bases each). CDR1 is SNHLY and CDR2 is FYNNEI in the germline V gene. The length of the CDR3 is 16 residues. V gave up 6 bases and J gave up 12 bases, with 27 bases separating them. This CDR3 is CASSPFGGGWADGQFF. In DNA form, the CDR3 reads TGTGCCAGCAGCCCTTTCGGGGGCGGCTGGGCCGATGGGCAGTTCTTC.

The genes are TRBV27 and TRBJ1-2; tentatively, D is TRBD1 (5 bases). This CDR3 is 14 amino acids long. V was pared by 0 bases and J by 7 bases, with 12 bases between. Looked up from germline, CDR1 is MNHEY and CDR2 is SMNVEV (reference sequence). CDR3 region: CASSLSGGLGGYTF. CDR3 DNA sequence: TGTGCCAGCAGTTTATCGGGGGGTCTGGGTGGCTACACCTTC.

This clonotype was detected only once. The rearrangement links TRBV3-1 to TRBJ1-1, with TRBD1 matching over 7 bases. V lost 2 bases, J lost 4 bases, and 7 bases stayed unmatched. The CDR3 contains 15 residues. From germline, CDR1 is LGHDT and CDR2 YNNKEL (reference sequence). CDR3 in DNA: TGTGCCAGCAGCCAATTAGACAGGGTGGGCACTGAAGCTTTCTTT. This codes for CASSQLDRVGTEAFF.

The V and J genes are TRBV27 and TRBJ1-1; D is uncertain. Germline V gene data show CDR1 as MNHEY and CDR2 as SMNVEV (reference sequence). CDR3 length: 15 residues. V shed 6 bases and J shed 1 base, with 15 bases lying between them. The DNA of the CDR3 is TGTGCCAGCAGAGAATACCAAGGGAGGAACACTGAAGCTTTCTTT. Its protein product is CASREYQGRNTEAFF.

The chain employs TRBV9 and TRBJ1-6; TRBD1 matches at 8 bases. Trimming at V came to 3 bases and at J to 10 bases, leaving 9 bases not matched to a gene. Germline V gives CDR1 SGDLS, CDR2 YYNGEE. This CDR3 has 15 amino acids. CDR3: CASSAGGTGGSPLHF. The CDR3, as DNA: TGTGCCAGCAGCGCAGGGGGTACAGGGGGATCACCCCTCCACTTT. Using reference TRBV9 and TRBJ1-6 for the parts outside the CDR3, the full variable domain is DSGVTQTPKHLITATGQRVTLRCSPRSGDLSVYWYQQSLDQGLQFLIQYYNGEERAKGNILERFSAQQFPDLHSELNLSSLELGDSALYFCASSAGGTGGSPLHFGNGTRLTVT.

The chain has TRBV5-1 and TRBJ2-1; D unresolved. CDR1 and CDR2 from the germline V gene are SGHRS and YFSETQ. The V and J ends lost 4 bases and 4 bases respectively, with 18 bases between them. CDR3 length: 16 amino acids. The CDR3 reads CASSPTLSDVYNEQFF. CDR3 nucleotide sequence: TGCGCCAGCAGCCCTACCCTTTCCGATGTATACAATGAGCAGTTCTTC.